The clone carrying this T cell receptor (beta chain) was recorded a few times. This entry is derived from a study of CD8+ T cells in alopecia areata. The V gene lost 7 bases and the J gene lost 0 bases, with 9 bases spanning the gap. Germline V gene lookup returns CDR1 SGHTA and CDR2 FQGNSA. This CDR3 region has 13 residues. Following extraction, RNA underwent reverse transcription to cDNA, which served as the sequencing template. Assay used: immunoSEQ multiplex PCR; TCRdb lists only in-frame clones, some missing. The sample lists roughly 130,000 clones, roughly 54% occurring once. The sequencing used CD4+ T cells sorted from blood, collected at week 0. The receptor was derived from a human donor with alopecia areata. The rearrangement links TRBV7-2 to TRBJ1-1; no clear D. CDR3: CASTPEVNTEAFF. In nucleotides, the CDR3 is TGTGCCAGCACCCCGGAGGTGAACACTGAAGCTTTCTTT. Using reference TRBV7-2 and TRBJ1-1 for the parts outside the CDR3, the full variable domain is GAGVSQSPSNKVTEKGKDVELRCDPISGHTALYWYRQSLGQGLEFLIYFQGNSAPDKSGLPSDRFSAERTGGSVSTLTIQRTQQEDSAVYLCASTPEVNTEAFFGQGTRLTVV.